The clone carrying this T cell receptor beta chain came up many times. What it binds is unknown. The data belong to a study of Graves' ophthalmopathy and Graves' hyperthyroidism. Study-wide results and caveats: Classification of ophthalmopathy versus stable hyperthyroidism by a 13-signature model yielded around 90% sensitivity and around 77% specificity.

The hyperthyroidism patients had a new diagnosis of under 2 months' duration and were aged 18 to 65. Clinical symptoms, serum thyroxine, TRAb, thyroid ultrasound and orbital computed tomography formed the basis of diagnosis. RNA transcripts provided the template for amplifying TCR beta CDR3 regions. Second-round multiplex PCR came after a first-round RT-PCR that employed HTBI primers. TCRdb recomputed calls from the multiplex PCR reads with MiXCR, one row per CDR3 protein. The data show over a million distinct CDR3 sequences, about two fifths seen once. V gave up 0 bases and J gave up 10 bases, with 7 bases separating them. This CDR3 is 11 amino acids long. CDR1 is LGHDT, CDR2 YNNKEL, per germline (reference sequence).

The sequence was collected from an adult man with Graves' hyperthyroidism. The sample comprised peripheral blood or thyroid tissue (not recorded which). The rearrangement links TRBV3-1 to TRBJ2-7, with a tentative D call TRBD1 (5 bases). CDR3 in amino acids: CASSQDQGQYF. Here the CDR3 DNA reads TGTGCCAGCAGCCAAGATCAGGGACAGTACTTC.